This is a list of T cell receptor beta chains from one sample in a study of control samples from healthy donors and cancer patients. The assay was immunoSEQ multiplex PCR, and TCRdb's table has in-frame clones only and misses some. The table includes about 120,000 clones, about 93% detected once. Sequenced material: blood. All receptors come from a man aged 25 to 40 in good health. The CDR3 runs from the conserved cysteine through the conserved F or W. Fields, in order: clone size, V gene, D gene, J gene, CDR3 protein, CDR3 DNA. The D gene is left open where the match is weak. A clone size is listed for some rows: how often the clone was seen (once, few, many), or a class if it is expanded.

clone_size: -; v_call: TRBV13; d_call: -; j_call: TRBJ2-5; cdr3_aa: CASSPRRRETQYF; cdr3_nt: TGTGCCAGCAGCCCCCGGCGGCGAGAGACCCAGTACTTC
clone_size: -; v_call: TRBV12-5; d_call: -; j_call: TRBJ1-5; cdr3_aa: CASGLSLNQPQHF; cdr3_nt: TGTGCTAGTGGTTTAAGCCTCAATCAGCCCCAGCATTTT
clone_size: -; v_call: TRBV6-5; d_call: TRBD1; j_call: TRBJ1-1; cdr3_aa: CASSYSTQGRAFF; cdr3_nt: TGTGCCAGCAGTTACTCCACACAGGGGAGGGCTTTCTTT
clone_size: -; v_call: TRBV27; d_call: -; j_call: TRBJ1-4; cdr3_aa: CASSLTGMGSEKLFF; cdr3_nt: TGTGCCAGCAGCCTCACAGGGATGGGGAGTGAAAAACTGTTTTTT
clone_size: -; v_call: TRBV19; d_call: -; j_call: TRBJ2-7; cdr3_aa: CASSMDLLGYEQYF; cdr3_nt: TGTGCCAGTAGTATGGACCTCCTAGGCTACGAGCAGTACTTC
clone_size: -; v_call: TRBV27; d_call: -; j_call: TRBJ1-2; cdr3_aa: CASADRDKPNYGYTF; cdr3_nt: TGTGCCAGCGCCGACCGGGACAAGCCTAACTATGGCTACACCTTC
clone_size: -; v_call: TRBV13; d_call: -; j_call: TRBJ2-2; cdr3_aa: CASSPQGRGESGELFF; cdr3_nt: TGTGCCAGCAGCCCCCAGGGGAGGGGCGAAAGCGGGGAGCTGTTTTTT
clone_size: -; v_call: TRBV7-9; d_call: TRBD1; j_call: TRBJ1-2; cdr3_aa: CASRPTGAGGYTF; cdr3_nt: TGTGCCAGCAGGCCAACAGGGGCTGGGGGCTACACCTTC
clone_size: -; v_call: TRBV2; d_call: TRBD1; j_call: TRBJ1-5; cdr3_aa: CASGPGQEYRNNQPQHF; cdr3_nt: TGTGCCAGCGGACCGGGACAGGAGTATAGGAACAATCAGCCCCAGCATTTT
clone_size: -; v_call: TRBV6-1; d_call: TRBD1; j_call: TRBJ1-2; cdr3_aa: CASSDRQGRNGYTF; cdr3_nt: TGTGCCAGCAGTGACAGACAGGGTCGGAACGGCTACACCTTC
clone_size: once; v_call: TRBV7-9; d_call: -; j_call: TRBJ2-3; cdr3_aa: CASSGGDRSNPSSTDTQYF; cdr3_nt: TGTGCCAGCAGCGGAGGGGACAGATCAAACCCGTCTAGCACAGATACGCAGTATTTT
clone_size: -; v_call: TRBV7-9; d_call: -; j_call: TRBJ2-7; cdr3_aa: CASSKTYEQYF; cdr3_nt: TGTGCCAGCAGCAAAACATACGAGCAGTACTTC
clone_size: -; v_call: TRBV6-5; d_call: TRBD1; j_call: TRBJ1-3; cdr3_aa: CASRDGDSSGNTIYF; cdr3_nt: TGTGCCAGCAGAGACGGGGACAGCTCTGGAAACACCATATATTTT
clone_size: -; v_call: TRBV11-3; d_call: TRBD2; j_call: TRBJ2-3; cdr3_aa: CASSLVLAGDLSTDTQYF; cdr3_nt: TGTGCCAGCAGCTTGGTGCTAGCGGGGGACTTATCCACAGATACGCAGTATTTT
clone_size: once; v_call: TRBV3-1/TRBV3-2; d_call: -; j_call: TRBJ2-5; cdr3_aa: CASSDRLGRKTQYF; cdr3_nt: TGTGCCAGCAGCGATCGTCTGGGGAGGAAGACCCAGTACTTC
clone_size: -; v_call: TRBV28; d_call: TRBD2; j_call: TRBJ2-5; cdr3_aa: CASSPPGLAEETQYF; cdr3_nt: TGTGCCAGCAGTCCCCCGGGACTAGCGGAAGAGACCCAGTACTTC
clone_size: -; v_call: TRBV29-1; d_call: -; j_call: TRBJ2-1; cdr3_aa: CSSTMGHSAQYYNEQFF; cdr3_nt: TGCAGCTCCACCATGGGGCACAGCGCGCAATACTACAATGAGCAGTTCTTC
clone_size: once; v_call: TRBV5-1; d_call: -; j_call: TRBJ1-1; cdr3_aa: CASSSGPNTEAFF; cdr3_nt: TGCGCCAGCAGCTCAGGTCCGAACACTGAAGCTTTCTTT
clone_size: -; v_call: TRBV9; d_call: -; j_call: TRBJ1-3; cdr3_aa: CASSVGSGLSGNTIYF; cdr3_nt: TGTGCCAGCAGCGTCGGTAGTGGCCTCTCTGGAAACACCATATATTTT
clone_size: once; v_call: TRBV7-2; d_call: -; j_call: TRBJ2-7; cdr3_aa: CASSLELGLEQYF; cdr3_nt: TGTGCCAGCAGCTTAGAGTTGGGGCTCGAGCAGTACTTC
clone_size: -; v_call: TRBV5-1; d_call: TRBD2; j_call: TRBJ2-2; cdr3_aa: CASSFLAENTGELFF; cdr3_nt: TGCGCCAGCAGCTTTCTAGCGGAGAACACCGGGGAGCTGTTTTTT
clone_size: -; v_call: TRBV7-9; d_call: -; j_call: TRBJ1-5; cdr3_aa: CASSLANQPQHF; cdr3_nt: TGTGCCAGCAGCTTAGCCAATCAGCCCCAGCATTTT
clone_size: -; v_call: TRBV24-1; d_call: -; j_call: TRBJ1-2; cdr3_aa: CATSDSTLGPGYTF; cdr3_nt: TGTGCCACCAGTGATTCGACTTTGGGACCTGGCTACACCTTC
clone_size: -; v_call: TRBV9; d_call: -; j_call: TRBJ2-1; cdr3_aa: CASSPVGRTAYNEQFF; cdr3_nt: TGTGCCAGCAGCCCAGTAGGAAGGACAGCTTACAATGAGCAGTTCTTC
clone_size: -; v_call: TRBV18; d_call: -; j_call: TRBJ2-7; cdr3_aa: CASSQDYKGGGEQYF; cdr3_nt: TGTGCCAGCTCTCAAGACTACAAGGGGGGAGGCGAGCAGTACTTC
clone_size: -; v_call: TRBV11-2; d_call: -; j_call: TRBJ1-2; cdr3_aa: CASSLEGGYGYTF; cdr3_nt: TGTGCCAGCAGCTTAGAGGGGGGGTATGGCTACACCTTC
clone_size: -; v_call: TRBV6-4; d_call: -; j_call: TRBJ2-3; cdr3_aa: CASSGGGYATQYF; cdr3_nt: TGTGCCAGCAGTGGAGGGGGTTACGCTACGCAGTATTTT
clone_size: -; v_call: TRBV27; d_call: -; j_call: TRBJ1-3; cdr3_aa: CASSPTQGNTIYF; cdr3_nt: TGTGCCAGCAGCCCTACCCAGGGAAACACCATATATTTT
clone_size: -; v_call: TRBV28; d_call: TRBD1; j_call: TRBJ2-2; cdr3_aa: CASSLTDRAGELFF; cdr3_nt: TGTGCCAGCAGTTTGACGGACAGGGCAGGGGAGCTGTTTTTT
clone_size: -; v_call: TRBV27; d_call: -; j_call: TRBJ1-5; cdr3_aa: CASSSGYNQPQHF; cdr3_nt: TGTGCCAGCAGTTCGGGTTACAATCAGCCCCAGCATTTT
clone_size: -; v_call: TRBV28; d_call: -; j_call: TRBJ2-7; cdr3_aa: CASSLGQGGEQYF; cdr3_nt: TGTGCCAGCAGTTTAGGTCAGGGGGGAGAGCAGTACTTC
clone_size: -; v_call: TRBV2; d_call: -; j_call: TRBJ1-5; cdr3_aa: CASSDASYSNQPQHF; cdr3_nt: TGTGCCAGCAGTGATGCCAGCTATAGCAATCAGCCCCAGCATTTT
clone_size: -; v_call: TRBV10-3; d_call: -; j_call: TRBJ1-6; cdr3_aa: CAISESVGLNSPLHF; cdr3_nt: TGTGCCATCAGTGAGTCCGTCGGCTTAAATTCACCCCTCCACTTT
clone_size: -; v_call: TRBV21-1; d_call: -; j_call: TRBJ2-7; cdr3_aa: CASSKAKDRITYEQYF; cdr3_nt: TGTGCCAGCAGCAAAGCCAAGGACAGAATCACCTACGAGCAGTACTTC
clone_size: once; v_call: TRBV30; d_call: -; j_call: TRBJ1-1; cdr3_aa: CAWSWQMNTEAFF; cdr3_nt: TGTGCCTGGAGTTGGCAGATGAACACTGAAGCTTTCTTT
clone_size: once; v_call: TRBV7-8; d_call: -; j_call: TRBJ1-2; cdr3_aa: CASSPDSSYGYTF; cdr3_nt: TGTGCCAGCAGCCCGGACAGTAGCTATGGCTACACCTTC
clone_size: -; v_call: TRBV7-9; d_call: TRBD1; j_call: TRBJ1-1; cdr3_aa: CASSFYRGTNTEAFF; cdr3_nt: TGTGCCAGCAGCTTTTACAGGGGTACGAACACTGAAGCTTTCTTT
clone_size: -; v_call: TRBV6-6; d_call: -; j_call: TRBJ1-1; cdr3_aa: CASIGGGTEAFF; cdr3_nt: TGTGCCAGCATCGGGGGTGGCACTGAAGCTTTCTTT
clone_size: -; v_call: TRBV2; d_call: -; j_call: TRBJ1-3; cdr3_aa: CASSESLGSSGNTIYF; cdr3_nt: TGTGCCAGCAGTGAATCACTAGGGAGCTCTGGAAACACCATATATTTT
clone_size: -; v_call: TRBV18; d_call: -; j_call: TRBJ2-2; cdr3_aa: CASSPPRGMSGELFF; cdr3_nt: TGTGCCAGCTCACCCCCCCGGGGCATGTCCGGGGAGCTGTTTTTT